These 23 T cell receptor beta chains were all obtained from the same sample, sequenced in a study of blood T cells in healthy people across ages. Alongside a J-beta primer mix, a sample-barcoded 5' primer served in a second PCR lasting about 7 to 11 cycles. TCRdb redid the calling of the 5' RACE reads with MiXCR, one entry per CDR3 protein. The sample holds 850,000 or so distinct CDR3 sequences, about 28% seen once. Sequences were obtained from blood. The origin of the receptors is an elderly woman in good health.

A few counts support this clonotype. This rearrangement joins TRBV12-3 or TRBV12-4 to TRBJ1-1; D is ambiguous. V shed 5 bases and J shed 6 bases, with 13 bases lying between them. The CDR3 runs 13 residues. The DNA for the CDR3 is TGTGCCAGCAGTCCCCCGAAAATCGCTGAAGCTTTCTTT. The encoded protein is CASSPPKIAEAFF.

This clonotype was seen a few times. The rearrangement links TRBV9 to TRBJ2-3; possibly TRBD1 or TRBD2 for D (5 bases each). CDR1 is SGDLS, CDR2 YYNGEE, per germline. This CDR3 spans 13 amino acids. The V gene lost 6 bases and the J gene lost 6 bases, with 14 bases spanning the gap. CDR3: CASTPWGLDTQYF. CDR3 sequence (DNA): TGTGCCAGCACCCCATGGGGGTTGGATACGCAGTATTTT. The full variable domain, its missing parts supplied by reference TRBV9 and TRBJ2-3, is DSGVTQTPKHLITATGQRVTLRCSPRSGDLSVYWYQQSLDQGLQFLIQYYNGEERAKGNILERFSAQQFPDLHSELNLSSLELGDSALYFCASTPWGLDTQYFGPGTRLTVL.

The V call is TRBV2, the J call TRBJ1-2; 9 bases line up with TRBD1. The ends lost 8 bases at V and 8 bases at J; junction bases unmatched: 12. Germline V gives CDR1 SNHLY, CDR2 FYNNEI. CDR3 size: 14 residues. CDR3 DNA: TGTGCCAGCTTCGGAGGACAGGGGTTTGACGGCTACACCTTC. Translated: CASFGGQGFDGYTF.

In the case of this clonotype: One junction end disagrees with the germline gene, perhaps due to a read error. The gene calls are TRBV18 and TRBJ2-6, with D possibly called TRBD1 or TRBD2 (5 bases each). The germline V gene encodes CDR1 KGHSH and CDR2 LQKENI. This CDR3 spans 15 amino acids. The CDR3 region has the DNA TGTGCCAGCTCACTCGGGGCTGGTGGGGCCAACGTCCGGACTTTC. It yields the protein CASSLGAGGANVRTF.

This clonotype has just one count. It may be a read error: a sequence one base away is much more abundant. The chain has TRBV2 and TRBJ2-7, with D unresolved. Germline CDR1 reads SNHLY; CDR2 reads FYNNEI. The V end was cut by 4 bases, the J end by 11 bases, with 18 bases between. The CDR3 loop spans 13 amino acids. CDR3 residues: CASSGEQTPCEYF. CDR3 nucleotide sequence: TGTGCCAGCAGTGGTGAACAGACCCCCTGCGAGTACTTC.

This clonotype has ten or more counts. The V call is TRBV15, the J call TRBJ2-1, with TRBD2 matching over 7 bases. V was pared by 7 bases and J by 9 bases, with 9 bases of the junction left unmatched. The germline gives CDR1 LNHNV, CDR2 YYDKDF (reference sequence). The length of the CDR3 is 13 residues. CDR3 residues: CATNTYGGSEQFF. In DNA form, the CDR3 reads TGTGCCACCAACACTTACGGGGGGAGTGAGCAGTTCTTC.

The chain has TRBV18 and TRBJ1-1; no firm D call. The V gene's germline CDR1 is KGHSH and CDR2 LQKENI. CDR3 length: 13 amino acids. V was pared by 4 bases and J by 7 bases, with 13 bases between. The DNA of the CDR3 is TGTGCCAGCTCACTATCCGTTTCAGATGAAGCTTTCTTT. It codes for CASSLSVSDEAFF. Complete variable domain (other parts from reference TRBV18 and TRBJ1-1): NAGVMQNPRHLVRRRGQEARLRCSPMKGHSHVYWYRQLPEEGLKFMVYLQKENIIDESGMPKERFSAEFPKEGPSILRIQQVVRGDSAAYFCASSLSVSDEAFFGQGTRLTVV.

This clonotype was seen at least ten times. The V and J genes are TRBV9 and TRBJ2-3, with D perhaps matching TRBD2 (6 bases). Trimming pared 0 bases from V and 2 bases from J, leaving 10 bases between. The V gene's germline CDR1 is SGDLS and CDR2 YYNGEE. The CDR3 has 15 amino acids. For the CDR3, the DNA is TGTGCCAGCAGCGTAGGTAGCGGAGTCACAGATACGCAGTATTTT. It encodes CASSVGSGVTDTQYF.

The chain is built from TRBV6-5 and TRBJ2-7; perhaps D is TRBD1 or TRBD2 (7 bases each). In germline, CDR1 is MNHEY, CDR2 SVGAGI. The V end lost 2 bases, the J end lost 3 bases, and 23 bases lay between the germline ends. CDR3 length: 18 amino acids. The CDR3 DNA reads TGTGCCAGCAGTTACGGTGGGGAGGGTAGGGGGCCAGGCTACGAGCAGTACTTC. It translates to CASSYGGEGRGPGYEQYF.

This clonotype has just a few counts. A read error may be the cause here, since a much bigger clone is one base away. The V gene is TRBV6-6, the J gene TRBJ2-7; TRBD1 matches at 7 bases. The V gene's germline CDR1 is MNHNY and CDR2 SVGAGI (reference sequence). CDR3 size: 14 residues. After removal of 6 bases from V and 2 bases from J, the junction contained 7 bases not matched to a gene. Here the CDR3 reads CASRTNRGTYEQYF. CDR3 bases: TGTGCCAGCAGGACAAACAGGGGAACCTACGAGCAGTACTTC.

The sample holds many counts of this clonotype. This chain joins TRBV18 and TRBJ2-7; 7 nucleotides line up with TRBD2. The assigned J gene may be wrong: the sequence end matches TRBJ2-5 better. Germline CDR1 is KGHSH and CDR2 is LQKENI. This CDR3 has 14 residues. CDR3 DNA: TGTGCCAGCTCACCACCGACTAGCTATGAGACCCAGTACTTC. Protein sequence: CASSPPTSYETQYF.

Note on this clonotype: This may come from a read error, since a much larger clone is one base off. This rearrangement joins TRBV10-3 to TRBJ1-2; possibly TRBD1 for D (6 bases). Germline values: CDR1 ENHRY, CDR2 SYGVKD. The CDR3 consists of 12 residues. Trimming removed 10 bases from V and 6 bases from J, with 15 bases in between. The CDR3 sequence: CATSRGDDGYTF. The CDR3 DNA reads TGTGCCACCAGCAGGGGTGACGATGGCTACACCTTC.

Comment on this clonotype: It may be a read error: a sequence one base away is much more abundant. The J gene is TRBJ2-7, the V gene TRBV5-1; TRBD2 agrees at 8 bases. The CDR3 contains 16 residues. Germline V gene data show CDR1 as SGHRS and CDR2 as YFSETQ. The junction had 13 bases not matched to a gene; V was cut back by 1 base and J by 7 bases. CDR3: CASSLSFGGAGNEQYF. CDR3 coding DNA: TGCGCCAGCAGCTTGTCATTCGGGGGGGCGGGGAATGAGCAGTACTTC.

On this clonotype itself: This may come from a read error, since a much larger clone is one base off. This chain links TRBV7-2 with TRBJ1-2; 9 positions match TRBD1. The V and J ends lost 8 bases and 6 bases, in that order; junction bases with no gene match: 7. The V gene's germline CDR1 is SGHTA and CDR2 FQGNSA. The CDR3 is 13 amino acids. The CDR3 region is CASVRDRADGYTF. The CDR3 DNA is TGTGCCAGCGTACGGGACAGGGCCGATGGCTACACCTTC. The whole variable domain, remainder taken from reference TRBV7-2 and TRBJ1-2, is GAGVSQSPSNKVTEKGKDVELRCDPISGHTALYWYRQSLGQGLEFLIYFQGNSAPDKSGLPSDRFSAERTGGSVSTLTIQRTQQEDSAVYLCASVRDRADGYTFGSGTRLTVV.

This clonotype was detected ten times or more. The V gene is TRBV7-8, the J gene TRBJ2-7; TRBD1 is a possible D gene (6 bases). V lost 5 bases and J 0 bases, leaving 11 bases between the germline ends. Germline CDR1 reads SGHVS; CDR2 reads FQNEAQ. This CDR3 contains 14 residues. The DNA for the CDR3 is TGTGCCAGCAGCCCAGGACAGTACTCCTACGAGCAGTACTTC. Translation gives CASSPGQYSYEQYF.

This clonotype occurred a few times. The V and J genes are TRBV18 and TRBJ1-4; D is unresolved. The CDR3 length is 11 residues. Trimming removed 4 bases at V and 11 bases at J, with 8 bases between. Germline V CDR1 and CDR2: KGHSH, LQKENI. Here the CDR3 DNA reads TGTGCCAGCTCACGTTTCGACAAACTGTTTTTT. Translated, it gives CASSRFDKLFF.

There are many counts of this clonotype. The chain is built from TRBV10-3 and TRBJ1-6, with D perhaps TRBD1 (5 bases). Trimming took off 3 bases at V and 10 bases at J, with 16 bases between the two ends. Looked up from germline, CDR1 is ENHRY and CDR2 is SYGVKD. This CDR3 region has 15 residues. CDR3 residues: CAISDGQGGSSPLHF. CDR3 DNA sequence: TGTGCCATCAGTGATGGGCAGGGAGGATCATCACCCCTCCACTTT.

Only a few counts were recorded for this clonotype. The rearrangement links TRBV6-2 or TRBV6-3 to TRBJ1-2; unclear D gene. Trimming took off 8 bases at V and 1 base at J, with 32 bases between the two ends. Germline CDR1 is MNHEY and CDR2 is SVGEGT. The CDR3 has 20 amino acids. CDR3 loop: CASSPLLASLSGQNNYGYTF. The CDR3 DNA sequence: TGTGCCAGCTCGCCCTTACTGGCATCCCTCTCAGGCCAGAATAACTATGGCTACACCTTC.

This clonotype was seen only a few times. The V gene is TRBV7-9, the J gene TRBJ2-1; D unclear. Per the germline V gene, CDR1 is SEHNR and CDR2 is FQNEAQ (reference sequence). V was shortened by 5 bases and J by 6 bases, with 14 bases between the two germline ends. The CDR3 consists of 14 residues. This chain's CDR3 is CASSPEVLSNEQFF. The CDR3 DNA reads as TGTGCCAGCAGCCCTGAGGTCCTGTCCAATGAGCAGTTCTTC. Drawing the rest from reference TRBV7-9 and TRBJ2-1, the complete variable domain is DTGVSQNPRHKITKRGQNVTFRCDPISEHNRLYWYRQTLGQGPEFLTYFQNEAQLEKSRLLSDRFSAERPKGSFSTLEIQRTEQGDSAMYLCASSPEVLSNEQFFGPGTRLTVL.

This clonotype was seen repeatedly, ten times or more. J is TRBJ2-3 and V is TRBV7-8, with D perhaps matching TRBD1 (6 bases). CDR1 and CDR2 (germline): SGHVS, FQNEAQ. V was shortened by 1 base and J by 8 bases, with 13 bases between the two germline ends. This CDR3 region has 14 residues. The CDR3, as DNA: TGTGCCAGCAGCTTAGATTGGACAGAGCGTACGCAGTATTTT. Protein product: CASSLDWTERTQYF.

DNA for the CDR3: TGTGCCAGCAGCCGAGGACCCCCGGGGGGCGGTGAAAAACTGTTTTTT. Protein sequence: CASSRGPPGGGEKLFF. The rearrangement joins TRBV7-2 to TRBJ1-4, with a possible D match to TRBD1 (6 bases). Germline values: CDR1 SGHTA, CDR2 FQGNSA. The CDR3 sequence is 16 residues long. Trimming stripped 5 bases from V and 7 bases from J, with 20 bases between.

Concerning this clonotype: This clone may be a read error of a much larger clone one base away. This chain links TRBV9 with TRBJ2-5, with D possibly called TRBD1 or TRBD2 (6 bases each). CDR1 SGDLS and CDR2 YYNGEE come from the germline V gene. CDR3 length: 13 residues. V was shortened by 10 bases and J by 5 bases, with 18 bases between the two germline ends. The CDR3 loop reads CAGNREAGETQYF. The CDR3 DNA is TGTGCCGGTAACAGGGAGGCTGGGGAGACCCAGTACTTC.

V gene TRBV30 combines with J gene TRBJ2-7, with D possibly matching TRBD2 (5 bases). The V end was cut by 1 base, the J end by 1 base, with 11 bases between. This CDR3 has 14 residues. CDR1 GTSNPN and CDR2 SVGIG come from the germline V gene (reference sequence). Here the CDR3 DNA reads TGTGCCTGGAGTGGAGGGAAACTTTCCTACGAGCAGTACTTC. Translation gives CAWSGGKLSYEQYF.